These T cell receptor beta chains were read from a single sample in a study of cytomegalovirus exposure and HLA in healthy donors. Profiling relied on immunoSEQ multiplex PCR, and the TCRdb table lists in-frame clones only, not all of them. Among under 200,000 clones listed, almost 85% were seen once. The sequenced sample was PBMCs. Every receptor here comes from a woman in her 50s in good health and CMV-seronegative. Each CDR3 is given without its conserved first and last residue. Rows may omit the clone size; those that give it use once, few, many or a size class.

abundance | j_gene | v_gene | CDR3aa
- | TRBJ2-7 | TRBV18 | ASSQTGTYEQY
- | TRBJ2-3 | TRBV19 | ASSIDGFRALAGGPPDTQY
- | TRBJ2-3 | TRBV18 | ASSPSFRRSGSTDTQY
- | TRBJ2-7 | TRBV4-2 | ASSQDPRTGGSYEQY
- | TRBJ1-1 | TRBV7-9 | ASSTREGGPEAF
few | TRBJ2-7 | TRBV11-2 | ASSLQGARTYEQY
- | TRBJ2-7 | TRBV10-1 | ASSAGGNYEQY
- | TRBJ1-5 | TRBV7-9 | ASSTWDSVQPQH
- | TRBJ1-6 | TRBV7-9 | ASSQVSGGWNSPLH
- | TRBJ1-1 | TRBV2 | ASRSTLGTEAF
- | TRBJ2-3 | TRBV6-5 | ASSYKAGGADTQY
- | TRBJ2-3 | TRBV7-3 | ASSGTGGATDTQY
- | TRBJ2-3 | TRBV7-9 | ASSLKTSGVGDTQY
- | TRBJ2-1 | TRBV2 | ASSERTGAYNEQF
- | TRBJ2-3 | TRBV7-3 | ASSLSASGTDTQY
- | TRBJ2-5 | TRBV6-5 | ASSSRYLGETQY
- | TRBJ2-3 | TRBV15 | ATSRVGTGTY
- | TRBJ1-6 | TRBV30 | ALIQAGSAAYNSPLH
- | TRBJ2-1 | TRBV19 | ASSVPLGGQF
- | TRBJ2-5 | TRBV7-8 | ASSIRGRASETQY
- | TRBJ2-7 | TRBV5-4 | ASSLVSSRGRAREQY
- | TRBJ2-1 | TRBV7-9 | ASSPIKTSGSIHNEQF
once | TRBJ2-7 | TRBV11-2 | ATSGRGYEQY
- | TRBJ2-3 | TRBV7-7 | ASSLGQGIDTQY
- | TRBJ2-5 | TRBV23-1 | ASSQFGTSAKETQY
- | TRBJ2-1 | TRBV5-1 | ASSPFGGSSYNEQF
few | - | TRBV6-5 | ASSYSHGSYEQY
- | TRBJ2-5 | TRBV15 | ATSRGGVGETQY
- | TRBJ1-4 | TRBV5-1 | ASSLGGDNEKLF
- | TRBJ1-1 | TRBV9 | ASSVDGQGRIAF
- | TRBJ2-2 | TRBV27 | ASRSTGHNTGELF
- | TRBJ2-2 | TRBV7-6 | ASSLATRKDTGELF
- | TRBJ1-2 | TRBV6-5 | ASRPRGNYGYT
- | TRBJ2-7 | TRBV6-6 | ASSYPLAGGAYEQY
- | TRBJ2-3 | TRBV7-8 | ASSLGQGGDTQY
- | TRBJ2-7 | TRBV27 | ASSLLGQRSYEQY
once | TRBJ2-7 | TRBV4-3 | ASSLSGSYEQY
- | TRBJ1-2 | TRBV5-5 | ASSRRDRVCGYT
- | TRBJ1-4 | TRBV29-1 | SVEATNEKLF
few | TRBJ2-7 | TRBV27 | ASGTGDVNEQY
- | TRBJ2-7 | TRBV2 | ASSVEQGPYEQY